These T cell receptor beta chains were read from a single sample in a study of regulatory T cells in long-lasting Graves disease. TCRdb re-called the multiplex PCR reads with MiXCR, one entry per CDR3 protein. The sample holds about 540,000 distinct CDR3 sequences, about 14% seen once. These data also formed part of another study, on T cells in Graves' hyperthyroidism and ophthalmopathy.

Sequencing was performed on peripheral blood mononuclear cells (PBMCs), taken at new diagnosis, from a patient treated with antithyroid drugs. All receptors come from a man aged 25-45 years with Graves disease. CDR3s include the opening cysteine and the closing phenylalanine or tryptophan. A D gene is named only where the DNA matches it firmly.

D gene,J gene,V gene,CDR3 protein
TRBD1,TRBJ2-7,TRBV10-1,CASSRQGPTYEQYF
TRBD1,TRBJ2-7,TRBV2,CASRTRTGSYEQYF
.,TRBJ2-1,TRBV7-9,CASSFGTQQFF
TRBD2,TRBJ2-7,TRBV7-6,CASSRGTRDDEQYF
TRBD1,TRBJ2-5,TRBV6-1,CASSRSRDRVRETQYF
.,TRBJ2-1,TRBV5-6,CASSLDWSGEQFF
TRBD2,TRBJ2-1,TRBV12-5,CASGLVLAGVNEQFF
.,TRBJ2-3,TRBV5-1,CASSLSGTAHFTDTQYF
.,TRBJ2-7,TRBV20-1,CSAPRVGSGQSYEQYF
TRBD1,TRBJ2-5,TRBV12-3/TRBV12-4,CASSFAWDREITSYQETQYF
.,TRBJ2-2,TRBV6-2/TRBV6-3,CASALPGRELFF
TRBD2,TRBJ2-1,TRBV12-3/TRBV12-4,CASSLGTSGINEQFF
TRBD1,TRBJ2-4,TRBV7-8,CASIHSGTGIWVAKNIQYF
.,TRBJ1-5,TRBV18,CASSPGGPGGNQPQHF
.,TRBJ1-2,TRBV27,CASSFRLSEGYTF
TRBD1,TRBJ2-5,TRBV9,CASSVVDRETQYF
.,TRBJ2-5,TRBV20-1,CSASLTQYF
.,TRBJ2-6,TRBV7-2,CASSLQSYGANVLTF
.,TRBJ2-1,TRBV10-3,CAIGAGHNEQFF
.,TRBJ2-7,TRBV24-1,CATSDLLDEQYF
TRBD1,TRBJ1-1,TRBV3-1,CASSPRDRHPFF
.,TRBJ1-5,TRBV10-3,CAHGQKNQPQHF
TRBD2,TRBJ2-1,TRBV20-1,CSARLAGGSFRNEQFF
.,TRBJ2-2,TRBV7-3,CASGPPGVNTGELFF
TRBD2,TRBJ2-1,TRBV7-9,CASSPPVGGRGNEQFF
TRBD2,TRBJ2-7,TRBV19,CASQATSGSSYEQYF
.,TRBJ2-7,TRBV20-1,CSARGPGEISIYEQYF
.,TRBJ2-3,TRBV3-1,CASSQDMAVGQTQYF
.,TRBJ2-1,TRBV27,CASSPAPRAYNEQFF